Listed below are T cell receptor beta chains from one sample, sequenced in a study of CD8 T cells in Susac syndrome. TCRdb used MiXCR to reprocess the immunoSEQ multiplex PCR reads, holding one entry per CDR3 protein. Of some 260,000 distinct CDR3 sequences in the sample, around 93% were seen once. Material: CD4+ T cells from PBMCs. The receptor set was obtained from a human donor with multiple sclerosis. Both conserved end residues are part of each CDR3. The order of the fields is V gene, clone size, D gene, CDR3 length, J gene, CDR3 DNA, CDR3 protein. A D gene is named only where the DNA matches it firmly. Clone size is shown for a subset of rows, as once, few, many or a class of expanded clone.

v_gene: TRBV5-6
abundance: .
d_gene: .
len: 13
j_gene: TRBJ2-3
CDR3nt: TGTGCCAGCTGCTGGGAGAGGCAGGATACGCAGTATTTT
CDR3aa: CASCWERQDTQYF

v_gene: TRBV5-6
abundance: .
d_gene: .
len: 12
j_gene: TRBJ2-1
CDR3nt: TGTGCCAGCAGCTTGGGGGGCTTGCGTAAGTTCTTC
CDR3aa: CASSLGGLRKFF

v_gene: TRBV20-1
abundance: .
d_gene: .
len: 15
j_gene: TRBJ2-2
CDR3nt: TGCAGTGCTAGACAGGGAAACTCGAACACCGGGGAGCTGTTTTTT
CDR3aa: CSARQGNSNTGELFF

v_gene: TRBV6-1
abundance: .
d_gene: .
len: 17
j_gene: TRBJ1-3
CDR3nt: TGTGCCAGCTTAAAAGGGGGGGGGAGCTCCACTGGAAACACCATATATTTT
CDR3aa: CASLKGGGSSTGNTIYF

v_gene: TRBV30
abundance: .
d_gene: TRBD2
len: 15
j_gene: TRBJ2-3
CDR3nt: TGTGCCTGGGGACCGGGACTAGCAACCACAGATACGCAGTATTTT
CDR3aa: CAWGPGLATTDTQYF

v_gene: TRBV19
abundance: .
d_gene: TRBD1
len: 13
j_gene: TRBJ1-5
CDR3nt: TGTGCCAGTAGTATGGACAGGGCCCAGCCCCAGCATTTT
CDR3aa: CASSMDRAQPQHF

v_gene: TRBV6-5
abundance: once
d_gene: .
len: 13
j_gene: TRBJ1-2
CDR3nt: TGTGCCAGCAGCCTAGACACGGTCTATGGCTACACCTTC
CDR3aa: CASSLDTVYGYTF

v_gene: TRBV20-1
abundance: .
d_gene: .
len: 14
j_gene: TRBJ2-3
CDR3nt: TGCAGGCCGGACGACAGAGCTAGCACAGATACGCAGTATTTT
CDR3aa: CRPDDRASTDTQYF

v_gene: TRBV27
abundance: once
d_gene: .
len: 15
j_gene: TRBJ2-3
CDR3nt: TGTGCCAGCAGTTTATTTGGCAGGGAGGCCGATACGCAGTATTTT
CDR3aa: CASSLFGREADTQYF

v_gene: TRBV14
abundance: .
d_gene: .
len: 14
j_gene: TRBJ1-6
CDR3nt: TGTGCCAGCAGCCAAATACAGGGATTTCCACCCCTCCACTTT
CDR3aa: CASSQIQGFPPLHF

v_gene: TRBV4-2
abundance: .
d_gene: TRBD2
len: 14
j_gene: TRBJ2-5
CDR3nt: TGTGCCAGCAGCCAAAAGGGCGGGGGTGAGACCCAGTACTTC
CDR3aa: CASSQKGGGETQYF

v_gene: TRBV20-1
abundance: once
d_gene: TRBD2
len: 16
j_gene: TRBJ2-5
CDR3nt: TGCAGTGCTAGTTGGGCTAGCGGGGGCCTGGGGGAGACCCAGTACTTC
CDR3aa: CSASWASGGLGETQYF

v_gene: TRBV7-2
abundance: .
d_gene: .
len: 17
j_gene: TRBJ2-4
CDR3nt: TGTGCCAGCAGCCTAATGGGTATGGGACGACGACACGACATTCAGTACTTC
CDR3aa: CASSLMGMGRRHDIQYF

v_gene: TRBV29-1
abundance: .
d_gene: .
len: 15
j_gene: TRBJ2-5
CDR3nt: TGCAGCGTCCCAGGGGGGGGACTAGGGATCGAGACCCAGTACTTC
CDR3aa: CSVPGGGLGIETQYF

v_gene: TRBV3-1
abundance: .
d_gene: TRBD1
len: 14
j_gene: TRBJ1-1
CDR3nt: TGTGCCAGCAGGAGGGGACAGGGAAACACTGAAGCTTTCTTT
CDR3aa: CASRRGQGNTEAFF

v_gene: TRBV7-2
abundance: .
d_gene: .
len: 15
j_gene: TRBJ2-3
CDR3nt: TGTGCCAGCAGCTTCACGCGGTCTAGCACAGATACGCAGTATTTT
CDR3aa: CASSFTRSSTDTQYF

v_gene: TRBV20-1
abundance: .
d_gene: .
len: 16
j_gene: TRBJ2-5
CDR3nt: TGCAGTGCTAGAGAGTGGTTACTGGGCCCGCAAGAGACCCAGTACTTC
CDR3aa: CSAREWLLGPQETQYF

v_gene: TRBV28
abundance: once
d_gene: .
len: 15
j_gene: TRBJ1-5
CDR3nt: TGTGCCAGCAGTCCAGTTCGGGGGGTTAATCAGCCCCAGCATTTT
CDR3aa: CASSPVRGVNQPQHF

v_gene: TRBV6-6
abundance: .
d_gene: .
len: 14
j_gene: TRBJ1-1
CDR3nt: TGTGCCAGCAGGCCGGACAGTCGGCCCACTGAAGCTTTCTTT
CDR3aa: CASRPDSRPTEAFF

v_gene: TRBV10-3
abundance: .
d_gene: TRBD1
len: 14
j_gene: TRBJ1-2
CDR3nt: TGTGCCATCAGTGATACAGGGGCTTCAGATGGCTACACCTTC
CDR3aa: CAISDTGASDGYTF

v_gene: TRBV4-1
abundance: .
d_gene: TRBD2
len: 16
j_gene: TRBJ2-1
CDR3nt: TGCGCCAGCAGCTCGAGGACTAGCGGGAATGTAAATGAGCAGTTCTTC
CDR3aa: CASSSRTSGNVNEQFF

v_gene: TRBV7-8
abundance: .
d_gene: .
len: 14
j_gene: TRBJ2-7
CDR3nt: TGTGCCAGCAGCCGGACGGTTAACTCCTACGAGCAGTACTTC
CDR3aa: CASSRTVNSYEQYF

v_gene: TRBV30
abundance: .
d_gene: .
len: 12
j_gene: TRBJ1-2
CDR3nt: TGTGCCTGGAAAGTAACTTCTAATGATGGGACCTTC
CDR3aa: CAWKVTSNDGTF

v_gene: TRBV6-2/TRBV6-3
abundance: .
d_gene: .
len: 14
j_gene: TRBJ1-6
CDR3nt: TGTGCCAGCAGTTCCCGGGGGTCGGATTCACCCCTCCACTTT
CDR3aa: CASSSRGSDSPLHF

v_gene: TRBV7-8
abundance: .
d_gene: .
len: 15
j_gene: TRBJ2-2
CDR3nt: TGTGCCAGCAGCCCCCTGGGGGCGTACGCCGGGGAGCTGTTTTTT
CDR3aa: CASSPLGAYAGELFF

v_gene: TRBV30
abundance: few
d_gene: .
len: 13
j_gene: TRBJ1-5
CDR3nt: TGTGCCTGGAGTGTGAGGGGCAATCAGCCCCAGCATTTT
CDR3aa: CAWSVRGNQPQHF

v_gene: TRBV5-1
abundance: .
d_gene: .
len: 14
j_gene: TRBJ2-1
CDR3nt: TGCGCCAGCAGCTCCGGGGACTTCTACAATGAGCAGTTCTTC
CDR3aa: CASSSGDFYNEQFF

v_gene: TRBV20-1
abundance: .
d_gene: .
len: 12
j_gene: TRBJ2-5
CDR3nt: TGCAGTGCTAGTAGGCCTGGAGAGACCCAGTACTTC
CDR3aa: CSASRPGETQYF

v_gene: TRBV7-3
abundance: .
d_gene: .
len: 17
j_gene: TRBJ2-6
CDR3nt: TGTGCCAGCAGCCCCCTCCCTGGCAGGGGTTCGGCCAACGTCCTGACTTTC
CDR3aa: CASSPLPGRGSANVLTF

v_gene: TRBV6-1
abundance: .
d_gene: TRBD2
len: 16
j_gene: TRBJ2-4
CDR3nt: TGTGCCAGCAGTGGGGGGTTGGGGGAGGGCAAAAACATTCAGTACTTC
CDR3aa: CASSGGLGEGKNIQYF

v_gene: TRBV7-2
abundance: .
d_gene: .
len: 13
j_gene: TRBJ2-7
CDR3nt: TGTGCCAGCAGCGCCCCCTCAAGGGACGAGCAGTACTTC
CDR3aa: CASSAPSRDEQYF

v_gene: TRBV9
abundance: .
d_gene: TRBD1
len: 13
j_gene: TRBJ2-5
CDR3nt: TGTGCCAGCAGCGGAATAGCAGGGGGGACCCAGTACTTC
CDR3aa: CASSGIAGGTQYF

v_gene: TRBV27
abundance: once
d_gene: .
len: 15
j_gene: TRBJ2-7
CDR3nt: TGTGCCAGCAGCCCGAGAGAAAATTTGGGTTACGAGCAGTACTTC
CDR3aa: CASSPRENLGYEQYF

v_gene: TRBV3-1
abundance: .
d_gene: .
len: 13
j_gene: TRBJ2-3
CDR3nt: TGTGCCAGCAGCCAAGCAGTATCAGATACGCAGTATTTT
CDR3aa: CASSQAVSDTQYF

v_gene: TRBV9
abundance: .
d_gene: TRBD2
len: 16
j_gene: TRBJ2-5
CDR3nt: TGTGCCAGCAGCGTAGCGGTAGCGGGATTCCCCTGGACCCAGTACTTC
CDR3aa: CASSVAVAGFPWTQYF

v_gene: TRBV24-1
abundance: .
d_gene: TRBD1
len: 14
j_gene: TRBJ1-1
CDR3nt: TGTGCCACCAGCCCGGAACAGGGGTCCACTGAAGCTTTCTTT
CDR3aa: CATSPEQGSTEAFF

v_gene: TRBV9
abundance: .
d_gene: TRBD1
len: 15
j_gene: TRBJ2-1
CDR3nt: TGTGCCAGCAGCGCGACAGGGAATCTCGACAATGAGCAGTTCTTC
CDR3aa: CASSATGNLDNEQFF

v_gene: TRBV6-5
abundance: .
d_gene: .
len: 14
j_gene: TRBJ1-2
CDR3nt: TGTGCCACCGCACGGGGAACAGCAATCTATGGCTACACCTTC
CDR3aa: CATARGTAIYGYTF

v_gene: TRBV27
abundance: .
d_gene: .
len: 13
j_gene: TRBJ2-7
CDR3nt: TGTGCCAGCAGCCTCAGCCTACCGGCCGAGCAGTACTTC
CDR3aa: CASSLSLPAEQYF

v_gene: TRBV6-2/TRBV6-3
abundance: .
d_gene: .
len: 15
j_gene: TRBJ1-6
CDR3nt: TGTGCCAGCAGTTACATCGACAGGTGGAATTCACCCCTCCACTTT
CDR3aa: CASSYIDRWNSPLHF

v_gene: TRBV24-1
abundance: once
d_gene: TRBD1
len: 15
j_gene: TRBJ2-1
CDR3nt: TGTGCCACCAGTGATTTGAGGACAGGGGACAATGAGCAGTTCTTC
CDR3aa: CATSDLRTGDNEQFF

v_gene: TRBV11-3
abundance: .
d_gene: .
len: 15
j_gene: TRBJ2-3
CDR3nt: TGTGCCAGCAGCTTCCCGGGAGCAAGCACAGATACGCAGTATTTT
CDR3aa: CASSFPGASTDTQYF

v_gene: TRBV3-1
abundance: few
d_gene: .
len: 13
j_gene: TRBJ1-2
CDR3nt: TGTGCCAGCAGCCAAGCGGCAGGCTATGGCTACACCTTC
CDR3aa: CASSQAAGYGYTF

v_gene: TRBV28
abundance: .
d_gene: .
len: 11
j_gene: TRBJ2-7
CDR3nt: TGTGCCAGCAGTTGGTCGGGGGCACTGTACTTC
CDR3aa: CASSWSGALYF

v_gene: TRBV14
abundance: .
d_gene: .
len: 13
j_gene: TRBJ2-3
CDR3nt: TGTGCCAGCAGCCAAGAGAGCACAGATACGCAGTATTTT
CDR3aa: CASSQESTDTQYF

v_gene: TRBV5-6
abundance: .
d_gene: .
len: 15
j_gene: TRBJ2-2
CDR3nt: TGTGCCAGCAGCACGGGACATATAGGCACCGGGGAGCTGTTTTTT
CDR3aa: CASSTGHIGTGELFF

v_gene: TRBV18
abundance: .
d_gene: TRBD1
len: 17
j_gene: TRBJ2-7
CDR3nt: TGTGCCAGCTCACCCTTCACCCCCGGGACAGGATCGTACGAGCAGTACTTC
CDR3aa: CASSPFTPGTGSYEQYF

v_gene: TRBV6-6
abundance: .
d_gene: .
len: 14
j_gene: TRBJ1-5
CDR3nt: TGTGCCAGCAGACCCCCCGGACGGCCGCAGCCCCAGCATTTT
CDR3aa: CASRPPGRPQPQHF

v_gene: TRBV12-3/TRBV12-4
abundance: .
d_gene: TRBD1
len: 15
j_gene: TRBJ2-2
CDR3nt: TGTGCCAGCAGTAGACGGACAGGGCACACCGGGGAGCTGTTTTTT
CDR3aa: CASSRRTGHTGELFF

v_gene: TRBV28
abundance: .
d_gene: .
len: 14
j_gene: TRBJ1-5
CDR3nt: TGTGCCAGCGCGGACTCCATGACTAATCAGCCCCAGCATTTT
CDR3aa: CASADSMTNQPQHF

v_gene: TRBV5-1
abundance: .
d_gene: TRBD1
len: 14
j_gene: TRBJ2-1
CDR3nt: TGCGCCAGCAGCCAGGGGGTCGCCTACAATGAGCAGTTCTTC
CDR3aa: CASSQGVAYNEQFF

v_gene: TRBV27
abundance: .
d_gene: TRBD2
len: 16
j_gene: TRBJ2-1
CDR3nt: TGTGCCAGCAGGGGCGGCGGGGGGGCGGGATACAATGAGCAGTTCTTC
CDR3aa: CASRGGGGAGYNEQFF

v_gene: TRBV28
abundance: .
d_gene: .
len: 14
j_gene: TRBJ1-6
CDR3nt: TGTGCCAGCAGGGCCGGGACACAGAATTCACCCCTCCACTTT
CDR3aa: CASRAGTQNSPLHF

v_gene: TRBV27
abundance: .
d_gene: .
len: 15
j_gene: TRBJ2-5
CDR3nt: TGTGCCAGCAGTTTAGGGGTAGGGCGGCAAGAGACCCAGTACTTC
CDR3aa: CASSLGVGRQETQYF

v_gene: TRBV19
abundance: once
d_gene: .
len: 14
j_gene: TRBJ1-5
CDR3nt: TGTGCCAGTAGTGTGGCCAGGCTGGGTCAGCCCCAGCATTTT
CDR3aa: CASSVARLGQPQHF

v_gene: TRBV20-1
abundance: .
d_gene: TRBD2
len: 15
j_gene: TRBJ2-3
CDR3nt: TGCAGTGCTAGAGCCCCCGCGGGAGTGGTGGATACGCAGTATTTT
CDR3aa: CSARAPAGVVDTQYF

v_gene: TRBV27
abundance: .
d_gene: .
len: 15
j_gene: TRBJ2-1
CDR3nt: TGTGCCAGCAGTGCCACACAGAGCTCCTACAATGAGCAGTTCTTC
CDR3aa: CASSATQSSYNEQFF

v_gene: TRBV20-1
abundance: .
d_gene: .
len: 18
j_gene: TRBJ2-6
CDR3nt: TGCAGTGCTAGAGATGAGGACAGAACTCACTCTGGGGCCAACGTCCTGACTTTC
CDR3aa: CSARDEDRTHSGANVLTF

v_gene: TRBV12-3/TRBV12-4
abundance: .
d_gene: .
len: 16
j_gene: TRBJ1-2
CDR3nt: TGTGCCAGCAGTTTATTTATCGGGGGCGCGGGCTATGGCTACACCTTC
CDR3aa: CASSLFIGGAGYGYTF

v_gene: TRBV2
abundance: .
d_gene: TRBD1
len: 14
j_gene: TRBJ1-4
CDR3nt: TGTGCCAGCAGTGTTGGGACAGTTGGTGAAAAACTGTTTTTT
CDR3aa: CASSVGTVGEKLFF